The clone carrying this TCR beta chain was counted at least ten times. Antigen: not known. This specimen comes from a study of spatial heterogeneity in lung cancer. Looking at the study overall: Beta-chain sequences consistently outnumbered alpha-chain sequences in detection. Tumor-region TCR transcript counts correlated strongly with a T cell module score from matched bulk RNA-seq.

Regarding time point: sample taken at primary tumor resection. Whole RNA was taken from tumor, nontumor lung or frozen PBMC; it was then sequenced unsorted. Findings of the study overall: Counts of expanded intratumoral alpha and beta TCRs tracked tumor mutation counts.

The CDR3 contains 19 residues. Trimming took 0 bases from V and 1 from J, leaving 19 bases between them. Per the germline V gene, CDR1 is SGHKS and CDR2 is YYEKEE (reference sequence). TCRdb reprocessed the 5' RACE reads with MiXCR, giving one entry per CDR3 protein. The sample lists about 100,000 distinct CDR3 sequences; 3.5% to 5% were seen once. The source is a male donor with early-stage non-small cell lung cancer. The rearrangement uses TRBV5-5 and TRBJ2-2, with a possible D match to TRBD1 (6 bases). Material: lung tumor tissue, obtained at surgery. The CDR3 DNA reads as TGTGCCAGCAGCTTGGTGTCAGGGGATTTCCCTTTGAACACCGGGGAGCTGTTTTTT. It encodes CASSLVSGDFPLNTGELFF.